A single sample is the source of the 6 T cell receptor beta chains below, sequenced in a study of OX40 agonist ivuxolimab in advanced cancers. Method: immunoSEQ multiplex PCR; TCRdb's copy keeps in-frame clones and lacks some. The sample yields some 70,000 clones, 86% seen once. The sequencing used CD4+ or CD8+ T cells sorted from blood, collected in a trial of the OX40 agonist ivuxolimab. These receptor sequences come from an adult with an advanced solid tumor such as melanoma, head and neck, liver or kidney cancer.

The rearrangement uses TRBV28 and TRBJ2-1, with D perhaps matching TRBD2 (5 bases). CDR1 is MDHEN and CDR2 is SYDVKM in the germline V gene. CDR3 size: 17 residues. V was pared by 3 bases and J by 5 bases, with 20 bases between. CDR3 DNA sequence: TGTGCCAGCAGTTTCTCAGGAGTGGCGGCGGGTAACAATGAGCAGTTCTTC. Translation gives CASSFSGVAAGNNEQFF.

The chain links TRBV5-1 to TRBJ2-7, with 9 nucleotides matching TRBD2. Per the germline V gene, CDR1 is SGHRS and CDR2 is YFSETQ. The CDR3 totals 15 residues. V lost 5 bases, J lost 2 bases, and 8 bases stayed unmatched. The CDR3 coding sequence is TGCGCCAGCAGACTCACTAGCGGGCGTACCTACGAGCAGTACTTC. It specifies CASRLTSGRTYEQYF.

The chain's CDR3 is CSARRDSPLHF. DNA of the CDR3: TGCAGTGCCAGGAGGGATTCACCCCTCCACTTT. The chain uses TRBV20-1 and TRBJ1-6, with no clear D. This CDR3 has 11 residues. The V end lost 6 bases, the J end lost 8 bases, and 8 bases lay between the germline ends. Germline lookup yields CDR1 DFQATT and CDR2 SNEGSKA (reference sequence).

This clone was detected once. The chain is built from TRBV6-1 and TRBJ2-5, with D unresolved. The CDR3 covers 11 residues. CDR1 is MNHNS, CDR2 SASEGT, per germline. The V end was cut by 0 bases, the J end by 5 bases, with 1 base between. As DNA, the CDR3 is TGTGCCAGCAGTGAAGCGGAGACCCAGTACTTC. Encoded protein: CASSEAETQYF.

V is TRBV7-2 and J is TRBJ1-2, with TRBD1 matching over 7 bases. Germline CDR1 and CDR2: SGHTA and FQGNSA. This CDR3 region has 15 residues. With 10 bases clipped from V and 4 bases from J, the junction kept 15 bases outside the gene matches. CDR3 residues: CATGPTGPFTYGYTF. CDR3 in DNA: TGTGCCACCGGACCGACAGGGCCTTTTACCTATGGCTACACCTTC. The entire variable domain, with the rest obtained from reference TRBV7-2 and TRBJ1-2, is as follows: GAGVSQSPSNKVTEKGKDVELRCDPISGHTALYWYRQSLGQGLEFLIYFQGNSAPDKSGLPSDRFSAERTGGSVSTLTIQRTQQEDSAVYLCATGPTGPFTYGYTFGSGTRLTVV.

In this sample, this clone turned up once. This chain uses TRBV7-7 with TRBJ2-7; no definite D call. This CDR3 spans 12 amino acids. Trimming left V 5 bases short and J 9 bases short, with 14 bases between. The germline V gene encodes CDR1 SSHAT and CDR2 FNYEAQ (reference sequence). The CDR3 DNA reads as TGTGCCAGCAGCCCGGACGGTGTTGTGCAGTACTTC. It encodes CASSPDGVVQYF.